The rows below give T cell receptor beta chains drawn from one sample of a study of cytomegalovirus exposure and HLA in healthy donors. TCRdb's table, derived via immunoSEQ multiplex PCR, lists solely in-frame clones and lacks some. The data show over 100,000 clones, around 74% seen once. Input material: PBMCs. The receptors derive from a male donor in good health and CMV-seronegative. Both conserved end residues are part of each CDR3. D genes are given only for firm matches. Not all rows give a size; the values are once, few, many and, for expanded clones, a class.

J gene: TRBJ2-1
CDR3 length: 17
D gene: TRBD1
V gene: TRBV27
clone size: -
CDR3 protein: CASTTLTGTGDYNEQFF
CDR3 DNA: TGTGCCAGCACCACATTAACCGGGACAGGGGACTACAATGAGCAGTTCTTC

J gene: TRBJ1-2
CDR3 length: 16
D gene: -
V gene: TRBV7-2
clone size: -
CDR3 protein: CASSPYLPSLRDGYTF
CDR3 DNA: TGTGCCAGCAGCCCCTATCTCCCCTCGCTGCGTGATGGCTACACCTTC

J gene: TRBJ1-5
CDR3 length: 14
D gene: TRBD1
V gene: TRBV7-9
clone size: -
CDR3 protein: CASSLGDSYQPQHF
CDR3 DNA: TGTGCCAGCAGCTTAGGGGACAGTTATCAGCCCCAGCATTTT

J gene: TRBJ2-3
CDR3 length: 15
D gene: TRBD1
V gene: TRBV7-2
clone size: few
CDR3 protein: CASRNRGLVGDTQYF
CDR3 DNA: TGTGCCAGCAGGAACAGGGGGCTAGTTGGAGATACGCAGTATTTT

J gene: TRBJ1-4
CDR3 length: 15
D gene: TRBD1
V gene: TRBV2
clone size: -
CDR3 protein: CASSSGTGAFEKLFF
CDR3 DNA: TGTGCCAGCAGTTCCGGGACAGGGGCTTTTGAAAAACTGTTTTTT

J gene: TRBJ2-5
CDR3 length: 15
D gene: -
V gene: TRBV6-5
clone size: few
CDR3 protein: CASSSAHRGGETQYF
CDR3 DNA: TGTGCCAGCAGTTCCGCACACAGGGGGGGGGAGACCCAGTACTTC

J gene: TRBJ2-2
CDR3 length: 20
D gene: TRBD2
V gene: TRBV19
clone size: -
CDR3 protein: CASSRLAGLAGGQRTGELFF
CDR3 DNA: TGTGCCAGTAGTAGGCTGGCGGGACTAGCGGGGGGGCAACGGACCGGGGAGCTGTTTTTT

J gene: TRBJ2-7
CDR3 length: 15
D gene: TRBD2
V gene: TRBV10-3
clone size: -
CDR3 protein: CAISELGGSSYEQYF
CDR3 DNA: TGTGCCATCAGTGAGTTGGGCGGGAGCTCCTACGAGCAGTACTTC

J gene: TRBJ2-1
CDR3 length: 15
D gene: TRBD2
V gene: TRBV28
clone size: -
CDR3 protein: CASRLAEGGYNEQFF
CDR3 DNA: TGTGCCAGCAGGCTAGCGGAGGGAGGGTACAATGAGCAGTTCTTC

J gene: TRBJ1-2
CDR3 length: 15
D gene: TRBD1
V gene: TRBV19
clone size: -
CDR3 protein: CASSPSDRLQYGYTF
CDR3 DNA: TGTGCCAGTAGTCCCTCGGACAGGCTCCAATATGGCTACACCTTC

J gene: TRBJ2-2
CDR3 length: 15
D gene: TRBD2
V gene: TRBV7-2
clone size: -
CDR3 protein: CASSLVAGGPGELFF
CDR3 DNA: TGTGCCAGCAGCTTAGTAGCGGGGGGGCCCGGGGAGCTGTTTTTT

J gene: TRBJ1-4
CDR3 length: 14
D gene: -
V gene: TRBV5-1
clone size: -
CDR3 protein: CASSPHTTNEKLFF
CDR3 DNA: TGCGCCAGCAGTCCACACACAACTAATGAAAAACTGTTTTTT

J gene: TRBJ2-7
CDR3 length: 16
D gene: TRBD1
V gene: TRBV7-2
clone size: -
CDR3 protein: CASRPGRAGGVYEQYF
CDR3 DNA: TGTGCCAGCAGACCCGGTCGTGCAGGGGGCGTCTACGAGCAGTACTTC

J gene: TRBJ2-7
CDR3 length: 16
D gene: TRBD1
V gene: TRBV14
clone size: -
CDR3 protein: CASSQIPGQGVYEQYF
CDR3 DNA: TGTGCCAGCAGCCAGATACCGGGACAGGGGGTCTACGAGCAGTACTTC

J gene: TRBJ2-5
CDR3 length: 16
D gene: TRBD1
V gene: TRBV7-9
clone size: few
CDR3 protein: CASSSGTGFEQETQYF
CDR3 DNA: TGTGCCAGCAGCTCCGGGACAGGGTTTGAACAAGAGACCCAGTACTTC

J gene: TRBJ2-1
CDR3 length: 13
D gene: -
V gene: TRBV29-1
clone size: -
CDR3 protein: CSAQGDSYNEQFF
CDR3 DNA: TGCAGCGCTCAGGGTGATTCCTACAATGAGCAGTTCTTC

J gene: TRBJ2-5
CDR3 length: 16
D gene: -
V gene: TRBV19
clone size: -
CDR3 protein: CASSIGGSGLQETQYF
CDR3 DNA: TGTGCCAGTAGTATAGGAGGGTCTGGCCTACAAGAGACCCAGTACTTC

J gene: TRBJ2-4
CDR3 length: 15
D gene: -
V gene: TRBV28
clone size: -
CDR3 protein: CASSRTELAKNIQYF
CDR3 DNA: TGTGCCAGCAGTAGGACAGAGCTAGCCAAAAACATTCAGTACTTC

J gene: TRBJ2-5
CDR3 length: 15
D gene: -
V gene: TRBV5-1
clone size: -
CDR3 protein: CASSLGQRLQETQYF
CDR3 DNA: TGCGCCAGCAGCCTAGGCCAGCGCTTACAAGAGACCCAGTACTTC

J gene: TRBJ2-2
CDR3 length: 16
D gene: TRBD2
V gene: TRBV5-1
clone size: -
CDR3 protein: CASSLGGGPNTGELFF
CDR3 DNA: TGCGCCAGCAGCTTGGGCGGGGGACCCAACACCGGGGAGCTGTTTTTT

J gene: TRBJ2-2
CDR3 length: 12
D gene: -
V gene: TRBV30
clone size: -
CDR3 protein: CAWSLNTGELFF
CDR3 DNA: TGTGCCTGGAGTTTAAACACCGGGGAGCTGTTTTTT

J gene: TRBJ1-5
CDR3 length: 15
D gene: -
V gene: TRBV6-4
clone size: -
CDR3 protein: CASSDGGRLNQPQHF
CDR3 DNA: TGTGCCAGCAGTGACGGAGGGAGACTCAATCAGCCCCAGCATTTT

J gene: TRBJ2-1
CDR3 length: 13
D gene: TRBD1
V gene: TRBV9
clone size: medium-sized
CDR3 protein: CASSRTGGNEQFF
CDR3 DNA: TGTGCCAGCAGCCGCACAGGGGGCAATGAGCAGTTCTTC

J gene: TRBJ2-7
CDR3 length: 15
D gene: TRBD2
V gene: TRBV28
clone size: -
CDR3 protein: CASSFVPAGVNEQYF
CDR3 DNA: TGTGCCAGCAGTTTCGTCCCAGCGGGAGTCAACGAGCAGTACTTC

J gene: TRBJ2-5
CDR3 length: 12
D gene: TRBD1
V gene: TRBV5-4
clone size: -
CDR3 protein: CASSIGTDEQYF
CDR3 DNA: TGTGCCAGCAGCATAGGGACAGATGAGCAGTACTTC

J gene: TRBJ2-7
CDR3 length: 16
D gene: TRBD1
V gene: TRBV4-3
clone size: -
CDR3 protein: CASSQASGQALYEQYF
CDR3 DNA: TGCGCCAGCAGCCAAGCTTCGGGACAGGCCCTCTACGAGCAGTACTTC

J gene: TRBJ2-3
CDR3 length: 14
D gene: -
V gene: TRBV7-2
clone size: -
CDR3 protein: CASSRGAGTDTQYF
CDR3 DNA: TGTGCCAGCAGCCGGGGGGCTGGCACAGATACGCAGTATTTT

J gene: TRBJ2-1
CDR3 length: 16
D gene: TRBD2
V gene: TRBV4-3
clone size: medium-sized
CDR3 protein: CASSATSSGSYNEQFF
CDR3 DNA: TGCGCCAGCAGCGCGACGTCTAGCGGGTCCTACAATGAGCAGTTCTTC

J gene: TRBJ2-3
CDR3 length: 17
D gene: TRBD2
V gene: TRBV30
clone size: few
CDR3 protein: CAWSLTSGGASTDTQYF
CDR3 DNA: TGTGCCTGGAGTCTGACTAGCGGGGGGGCAAGCACAGATACGCAGTATTTT

J gene: TRBJ1-1
CDR3 length: 13
D gene: -
V gene: TRBV2
clone size: -
CDR3 protein: CASRRREDTEAFF
CDR3 DNA: TGTGCCAGCCGACGGAGGGAGGATACTGAAGCTTTCTTT

J gene: TRBJ2-7
CDR3 length: 13
D gene: TRBD1
V gene: TRBV7-2
clone size: -
CDR3 protein: CASSPGQGAKQYF
CDR3 DNA: TGTGCCAGCAGCCCCGGACAGGGGGCTAAGCAGTACTTC

J gene: TRBJ2-7
CDR3 length: 14
D gene: TRBD1
V gene: TRBV11-2
clone size: -
CDR3 protein: CASSFRTGVYEQYF
CDR3 DNA: TGTGCCAGCAGCTTTCGGACAGGGGTCTACGAGCAGTACTTC

J gene: TRBJ1-1
CDR3 length: 14
D gene: -
V gene: TRBV5-5
clone size: -
CDR3 protein: CASSLQAGTFEAFF
CDR3 DNA: TGTGCCAGCAGCTTGCAGGCAGGGACTTTTGAAGCTTTCTTT

J gene: TRBJ1-1
CDR3 length: 14
D gene: TRBD1
V gene: TRBV5-1
clone size: -
CDR3 protein: CASSLTGLDTEAFF
CDR3 DNA: TGCGCCAGCAGCCTGACAGGGCTTGACACTGAAGCTTTCTTT

J gene: TRBJ1-2
CDR3 length: 12
D gene: -
V gene: TRBV28
clone size: once
CDR3 protein: CASLRHPYGYTF
CDR3 DNA: TGTGCCAGCTTACGACACCCGTATGGCTACACCTTC

J gene: TRBJ1-6
CDR3 length: 13
D gene: -
V gene: TRBV6-4
clone size: -
CDR3 protein: CASRDSANSPLHF
CDR3 DNA: TGTGCCAGCAGGGACAGCGCTAATTCACCCCTCCACTTT

J gene: TRBJ2-3
CDR3 length: 16
D gene: TRBD2
V gene: TRBV7-2
clone size: once
CDR3 protein: CASSLGAGGKSDTQYF
CDR3 DNA: TGTGCCAGCAGCTTGGGAGCGGGAGGGAAGTCAGATACGCAGTATTTT

J gene: TRBJ1-2
CDR3 length: 17
D gene: TRBD1
V gene: TRBV18
clone size: -
CDR3 protein: CASSPGDRGLRNYGYTF
CDR3 DNA: TGTGCCAGCTCACCAGGGGACAGGGGCCTCAGGAACTATGGCTACACCTTC

J gene: TRBJ1-2
CDR3 length: 13
D gene: -
V gene: TRBV28
clone size: -
CDR3 protein: CASTVGGPYGYTF
CDR3 DNA: TGTGCCAGCACCGTCGGGGGGCCCTATGGCTACACCTTC

J gene: TRBJ2-7
CDR3 length: 12
D gene: -
V gene: TRBV29-1
clone size: -
CDR3 protein: CSAVTPSYEQYF
CDR3 DNA: TGCAGCGCCGTGACACCCTCCTACGAGCAGTACTTC

J gene: TRBJ2-7
CDR3 length: 15
D gene: -
V gene: TRBV5-5
clone size: -
CDR3 protein: CASSILGGALGEQYF
CDR3 DNA: TGTGCCAGCAGCATCCTCGGGGGAGCCCTGGGCGAGCAGTACTTC

J gene: TRBJ2-7
CDR3 length: 13
D gene: -
V gene: TRBV18
clone size: -
CDR3 protein: CASSPPDNYEQYF
CDR3 DNA: TGTGCCAGCTCACCTCCGGACAACTACGAGCAGTACTTC

J gene: TRBJ2-3
CDR3 length: 16
D gene: -
V gene: TRBV4-2
clone size: -
CDR3 protein: CASSQGGQSSTDTQYF
CDR3 DNA: TGTGCCAGCAGCCAAGGGGGGCAGTCAAGCACAGATACGCAGTATTTT

J gene: TRBJ2-3
CDR3 length: 13
D gene: -
V gene: TRBV25-1
clone size: -
CDR3 protein: CASKKRSTDTQYF
CDR3 DNA: TGTGCCAGCAAGAAGCGAAGCACAGATACGCAGTATTTT

J gene: TRBJ1-3
CDR3 length: 17
D gene: -
V gene: TRBV11-2
clone size: -
CDR3 protein: CASSSPRGPRSGNTIYF
CDR3 DNA: TGTGCCAGCAGCTCCCCCCGAGGGCCGCGCTCTGGAAACACCATATATTTT

J gene: TRBJ2-7
CDR3 length: 14
D gene: -
V gene: TRBV11-2
clone size: -
CDR3 protein: CASSLAKGPDEQYF
CDR3 DNA: TGTGCCAGCAGCTTAGCAAAGGGGCCGGACGAGCAGTACTTC

J gene: TRBJ2-7
CDR3 length: 19
D gene: -
V gene: TRBV12-1
clone size: once
CDR3 protein: CASSTEGQGGGYRSYEQYF
CDR3 DNA: TGTGCCAGCAGCACTGAAGGACAGGGTGGGGGATATCGCTCCTACGAGCAGTACTTC

J gene: TRBJ2-7
CDR3 length: 15
D gene: TRBD1
V gene: TRBV9
clone size: -
CDR3 protein: CASSASTGVSYEQYF
CDR3 DNA: TGTGCCAGCAGCGCGTCGACAGGGGTGTCCTACGAGCAGTACTTC

J gene: TRBJ1-1
CDR3 length: 14
D gene: TRBD1
V gene: TRBV27
clone size: few
CDR3 protein: CASSLDRANTEAFF
CDR3 DNA: TGTGCCAGCAGTTTAGACAGGGCGAACACTGAAGCTTTCTTT

J gene: TRBJ2-5
CDR3 length: 12
D gene: TRBD1
V gene: TRBV12-5
clone size: -
CDR3 protein: CASGTGQTPQYF
CDR3 DNA: TGTGCTAGTGGTACGGGACAGACGCCCCAGTACTTC

J gene: TRBJ2-5
CDR3 length: 14
D gene: TRBD2
V gene: TRBV11-3
clone size: -
CDR3 protein: CASSLGGTQETQYF
CDR3 DNA: TGTGCCAGCAGCTTGGGAGGGACCCAAGAGACCCAGTACTTC

J gene: TRBJ2-3
CDR3 length: 15
D gene: TRBD1
V gene: TRBV7-9
clone size: -
CDR3 protein: CASSPRQGSTDTQYF
CDR3 DNA: TGTGCCAGCAGCCCCCGACAGGGCAGCACAGATACGCAGTATTTT

J gene: TRBJ2-7
CDR3 length: 15
D gene: -
V gene: TRBV30
clone size: few
CDR3 protein: CAWIPPIKVGDEQYF
CDR3 DNA: TGTGCCTGGATACCTCCTATCAAGGTGGGCGACGAGCAGTACTTC

J gene: TRBJ2-7
CDR3 length: 17
D gene: -
V gene: TRBV5-1
clone size: -
CDR3 protein: CASSFGGSPVNSYEQYF
CDR3 DNA: TGCGCCAGCAGCTTTGGGGGGAGTCCAGTGAACTCCTACGAGCAGTACTTC

J gene: TRBJ2-7
CDR3 length: 13
D gene: -
V gene: TRBV6-4
clone size: -
CDR3 protein: CASRPSYSYEQYF
CDR3 DNA: TGTGCCAGCAGACCCAGTTACTCCTACGAGCAGTACTTC

J gene: TRBJ2-3
CDR3 length: 18
D gene: TRBD2
V gene: TRBV5-1
clone size: few
CDR3 protein: CASSSGLAGGLSTDTQYF
CDR3 DNA: TGCGCCAGCAGCTCCGGACTAGCGGGGGGGTTAAGCACAGATACGCAGTATTTT

J gene: TRBJ2-1
CDR3 length: 17
D gene: TRBD2
V gene: TRBV14
clone size: -
CDR3 protein: CASSQERTSGPNNEQFF
CDR3 DNA: TGTGCCAGCAGCCAAGAGCGGACTAGCGGACCTAACAATGAGCAGTTCTTC

J gene: TRBJ2-7
CDR3 length: 15
D gene: -
V gene: TRBV11-3
clone size: -
CDR3 protein: CASSLAASSNYEQYF
CDR3 DNA: TGTGCCAGCAGCTTAGCCGCTAGTTCTAACTACGAGCAGTACTTC

J gene: TRBJ2-2
CDR3 length: 14
D gene: -
V gene: TRBV10-3
clone size: -
CDR3 protein: CAISDTGYTGELFF
CDR3 DNA: TGTGCCATCAGTGATACAGGTTACACCGGGGAGCTGTTTTTT

J gene: TRBJ2-7
CDR3 length: 14
D gene: -
V gene: TRBV28
clone size: once
CDR3 protein: CASTLRGFGYEQYF
CDR3 DNA: TGTGCCAGCACTCTAAGGGGTTTTGGCTACGAGCAGTACTTC